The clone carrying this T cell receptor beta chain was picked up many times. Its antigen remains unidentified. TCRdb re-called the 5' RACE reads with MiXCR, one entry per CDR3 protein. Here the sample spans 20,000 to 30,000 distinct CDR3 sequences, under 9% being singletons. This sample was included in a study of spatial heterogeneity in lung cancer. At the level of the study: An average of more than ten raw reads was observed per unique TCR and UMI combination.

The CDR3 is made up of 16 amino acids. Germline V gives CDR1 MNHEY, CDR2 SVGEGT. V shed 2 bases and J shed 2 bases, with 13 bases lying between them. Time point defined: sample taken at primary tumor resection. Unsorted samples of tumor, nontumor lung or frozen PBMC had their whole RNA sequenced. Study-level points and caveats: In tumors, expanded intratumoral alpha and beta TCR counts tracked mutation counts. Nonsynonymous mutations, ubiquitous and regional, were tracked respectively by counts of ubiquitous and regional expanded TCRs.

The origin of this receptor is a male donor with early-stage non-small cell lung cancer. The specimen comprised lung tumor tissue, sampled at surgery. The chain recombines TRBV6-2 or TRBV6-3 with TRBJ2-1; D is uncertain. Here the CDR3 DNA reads TGTGCCAGCAGTTACCCCACGACGCACCCCTACAATGAGCAGTTCTTC. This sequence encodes CASSYPTTHPYNEQFF.